This T cell receptor (beta chain) was recorded in a study of molecular identifiers for immune sequencing clone quantification. Notes on the study in general: Effector cells kept over 99% of their molecules in clones above 20 RNA copies, while naive cells kept under 1% there.

This clonotype showed up many times. Its antigen remains unidentified. TCRdb re-called the PCR reads through MiXCR, storing one row per CDR3 protein. The repertoire holds around 25,000 distinct CDR3 sequences, with roughly 17% as singletons. CDR1 PRHDT and CDR2 FYEKMQ come from the germline V gene (reference sequence). The CDR3 consists of 15 residues. V lost 5 bases and J lost 2; bases outside the gene matches: 5. The sample was naive CD8+ T cells from blood, with Jurkat cell RNA spiked in. The subset denotes: FACS-sorted CD8+CD4-CCR7+CD45RA+ naive T cells. V is TRBV13 and J is TRBJ2-5; 10 nucleotides agree with TRBD2. The origin of this receptor is a human donor in good health. Some libraries in this study had Jurkat cell RNA spiked in. Written as DNA, the CDR3 is TGTGCCAGCAGCCCCCTAGCGGGAGCTCAAGAGACCCAGTACTTC. This gives the protein CASSPLAGAQETQYF.